The TCR beta chain under discussion was sequenced for a study of CD8 T cells in ankylosing spondylitis. Study-wide points: From matched ankylosing spondylitis synovial fluid, disease-linked clones were reportedly recovered at significantly enriched levels. Seemingly distinctive of ankylosing spondylitis blood was a TCR beta motif formed by eight highly homologous variants. Both synovial fluid and blood in reactive arthritis had previously been reported to carry some motif variants.

CDR3 length: 14 amino acids. V was pared by 2 bases and J by 8 bases, with 15 bases between. The germline gives CDR1 SGHVS, CDR2 FNYEAQ. TCRdb analysed the 5' RACE reads with MiXCR anew, one entry per CDR3 protein. Of around 320,000 distinct CDR3 sequences listed, around 21% are singletons. Points on this clonotype: Antigen: not known.

This chain uses TRBV7-6 with TRBJ1-1; D not certain. The clonotype originates from a female donor with ankylosing spondylitis or in good health (not recorded which). Material for sequencing was blood, either unsorted or a sorted T cell fraction (not recorded which). CDR3 DNA: TGTGCCAGCAGCTTATTAGGTCGTCCAGCCGAAGCTTTCTTT. Amino acids: CASSLLGRPAEAFF.